The clone carrying this T cell receptor beta chain came up a few times. Its matching antigen is unknown. Every donor had blood drawn once into heparin, 90 to 150 mL on average. Expressed TCRB transcripts were sequenced, since all the RNA that had been isolated was reverse transcribed. Libraries were prepared by immunoSEQ multiplex PCR; TCRdb keeps only in-frame clonotypes and omits some of them. Seen here are hundreds of thousands of clones, approximately 8.2% observed once, and the top ten hold around 0.45%. This record belongs to a study of beta chain features in type 1 diabetes. Study-wide findings and caveats: Any HLA-type effect on TCRB rearrangement remained unresolved here. The naive, central memory and Treg TCRB repertoires of patients appeared to be more similar to one another than those of healthy donors.

V gave up 3 bases and J gave up 1 base, with 7 bases separating them. The CDR3 runs to 15 residues. CDR1 MNHEY and CDR2 SMNVEV come from the germline V gene (reference sequence). The sample taken for sequencing was central memory CD4+ T cells from blood. J is TRBJ2-6 and V is TRBV27; D is perhaps TRBD1 (5 bases). The source of this sequence is a woman under 30 in good health. The CDR3 nucleotides read TGTGCCAGCAGTTTCAGGGCATCTGGGGCCAACGTCCTGACTTTC. Translating gives CASSFRASGANVLTF. The entire variable domain, with the rest obtained from reference TRBV27 and TRBJ2-6, is as follows: EAQVTQNPRYLITVTGKKLTVTCSQNMNHEYMSWYRQDPGLGLRQIYYSMNVEVTDKGDVPEGYKVSRKEKRNFPLILESPSPNQTSLYFCASSFRASGANVLTFGAGSRLTVL.